This T cell receptor beta chain was retrieved from a study of early T cells in non-severe SARS-CoV-2 infection. Study at large: Sequencing of bulk RNA from unsorted whole blood was done, without chain pairing. Study-level results: VDJdb matching favored anti-spike CD8 responses, missing private and CD4 specificities.

V lost 6 bases and J lost 5, with 6 bases in between. Germline CDR1 and CDR2: MNHEY and SVGEGT. CDR3 length: 11 amino acids. Worth noting for this clonotype: Antigen: not known.

Individually, cDNA molecules had unique molecular identifiers attached to them. From the 5' RACE reads, TCRdb called clonotypes with MiXCR, one entry per CDR3 protein. The repertoire has about 79,000 distinct CDR3 sequences, around 11% of them found once; the top ten carry 4.7%. The V gene is TRBV6-2 or TRBV6-3, the J gene TRBJ2-3; D is uncertain. The TCR originated in an adult who was a healthcare worker with PCR-confirmed SARS-CoV-2 infection or an uninfected control (not recorded which). Material: whole blood. DNA for the CDR3: TGTGCCAGCAGCCTTCGAGATACGCAGTATTTT. Its protein is CASSLRDTQYF.